This TCR beta chain was obtained from a study of blood T cells in healthy people across ages. Sample-barcoded 5' priming and a J-beta primer mix drove a second PCR of about 6 to 12 cycles. TCRdb re-called the 5' RACE reads with MiXCR, one entry per CDR3 protein. The profile shows approximately 1,000,000 distinct CDR3 sequences, around two fifths of them singletons. Concerning this clonotype itself: Its antigen is unknown.

This CDR3 spans 17 amino acids. Germline V gene sequence: CDR1 SGHRS, CDR2 YFSETQ. The trim removed 4 bases at V and 5 bases at J, leaving 13 bases unmatched. Study-level points and caveats: It was held that diversity estimates obtained from one million T cells represented underestimates.

The receptor's source is a man between 18 and 29 years old in good health. Sample: blood. The gene calls are TRBV5-1 and TRBJ2-1; the match to TRBD1 covers 9 bases. The CDR3, as DNA: TGCGCCAGCAGCCAGTGGGGACAGGGTAGTGGCGACAATGAGCAGTTCTTC. It specifies CASSQWGQGSGDNEQFF.